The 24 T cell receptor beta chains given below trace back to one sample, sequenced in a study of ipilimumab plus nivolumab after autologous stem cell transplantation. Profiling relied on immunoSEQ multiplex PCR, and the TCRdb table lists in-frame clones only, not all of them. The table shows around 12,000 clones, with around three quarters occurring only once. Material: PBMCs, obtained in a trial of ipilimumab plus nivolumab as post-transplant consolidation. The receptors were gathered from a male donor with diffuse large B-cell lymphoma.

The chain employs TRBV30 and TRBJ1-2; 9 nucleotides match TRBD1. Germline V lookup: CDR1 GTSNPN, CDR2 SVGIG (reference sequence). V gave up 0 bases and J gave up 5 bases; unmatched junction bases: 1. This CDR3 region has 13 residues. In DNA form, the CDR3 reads TGTGCCTGGAGTGTCGGACAGGGGTATGGCTACACCTTC. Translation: CAWSVGQGYGYTF.

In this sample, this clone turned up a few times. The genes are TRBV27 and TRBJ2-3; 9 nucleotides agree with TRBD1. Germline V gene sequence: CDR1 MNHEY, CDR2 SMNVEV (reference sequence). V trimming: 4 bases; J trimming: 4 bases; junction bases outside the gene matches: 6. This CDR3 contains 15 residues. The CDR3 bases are TGTGCCAGCAGTTGGGGGACAGGGTGGCCAGATACGCAGTATTTT. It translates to CASSWGTGWPDTQYF.

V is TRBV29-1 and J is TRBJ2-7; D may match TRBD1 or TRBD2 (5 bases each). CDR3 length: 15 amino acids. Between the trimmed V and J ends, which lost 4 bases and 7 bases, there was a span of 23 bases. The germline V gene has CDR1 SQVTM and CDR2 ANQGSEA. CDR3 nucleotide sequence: TGCAGCGTTGGGGGGTTGGAGACGGACCCCCGGGAGCAGTACTTC. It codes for CSVGGLETDPREQYF.

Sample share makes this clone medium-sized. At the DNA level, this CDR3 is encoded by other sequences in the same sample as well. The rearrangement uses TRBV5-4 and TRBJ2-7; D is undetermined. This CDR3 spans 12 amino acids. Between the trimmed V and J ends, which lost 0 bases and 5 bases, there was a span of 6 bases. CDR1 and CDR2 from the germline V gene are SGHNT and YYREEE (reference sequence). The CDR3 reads CASSLEGNEQYF. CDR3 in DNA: TGTGCCAGCAGCTTGGAGGGAAACGAGCAGTACTTC.

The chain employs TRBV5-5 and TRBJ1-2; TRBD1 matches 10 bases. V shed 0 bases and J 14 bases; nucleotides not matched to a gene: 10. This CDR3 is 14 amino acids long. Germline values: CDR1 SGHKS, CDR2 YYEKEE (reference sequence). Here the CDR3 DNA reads TGTGCCAGCAGCTTGGAGTGGGGGACAGGGGAGTTTACCTTC. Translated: CASSLEWGTGEFTF.

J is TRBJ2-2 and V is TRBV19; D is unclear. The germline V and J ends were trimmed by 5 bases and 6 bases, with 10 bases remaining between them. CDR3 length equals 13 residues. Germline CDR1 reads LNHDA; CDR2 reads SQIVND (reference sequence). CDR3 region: CASSFRNAGELFF. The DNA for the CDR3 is TGTGCCAGTAGTTTCCGGAATGCCGGGGAGCTGTTTTTT.

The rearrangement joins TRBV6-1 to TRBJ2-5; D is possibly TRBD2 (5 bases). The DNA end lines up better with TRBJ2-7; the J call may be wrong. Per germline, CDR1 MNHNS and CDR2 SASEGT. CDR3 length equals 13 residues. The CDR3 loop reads CASSPDSSYEQYF. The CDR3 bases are TGTGCCAGCAGCCCGGACTCCTCATACGAGCAGTACTTC.

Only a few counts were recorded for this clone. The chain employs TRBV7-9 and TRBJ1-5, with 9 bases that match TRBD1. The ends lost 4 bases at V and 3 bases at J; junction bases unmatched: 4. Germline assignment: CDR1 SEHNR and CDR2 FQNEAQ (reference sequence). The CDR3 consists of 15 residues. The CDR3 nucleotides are TGTGCCAGCAGCTCCGGACAGGGGTACAATCAGCCCCAGCATTTT. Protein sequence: CASSSGQGYNQPQHF.

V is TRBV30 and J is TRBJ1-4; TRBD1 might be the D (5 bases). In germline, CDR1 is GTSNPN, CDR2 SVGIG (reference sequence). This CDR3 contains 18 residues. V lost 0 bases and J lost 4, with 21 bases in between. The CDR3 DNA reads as TGTGCCTGGAGTGTCAACGGGGCCGGATTATGGGGTAATGAAAAACTGTTTTTT. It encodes CAWSVNGAGLWGNEKLFF.

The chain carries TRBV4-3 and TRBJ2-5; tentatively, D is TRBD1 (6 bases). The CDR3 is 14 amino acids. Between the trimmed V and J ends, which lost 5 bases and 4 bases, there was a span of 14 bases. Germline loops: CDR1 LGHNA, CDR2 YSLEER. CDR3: CASSFAGVRETQYF. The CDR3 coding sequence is TGCGCCAGCAGCTTCGCAGGGGTACGAGAGACCCAGTACTTC.

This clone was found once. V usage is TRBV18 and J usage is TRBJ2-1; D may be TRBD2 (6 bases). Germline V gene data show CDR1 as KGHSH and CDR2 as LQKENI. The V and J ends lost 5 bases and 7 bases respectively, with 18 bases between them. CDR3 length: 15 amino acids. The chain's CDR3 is CASSRRESFWNEQFF. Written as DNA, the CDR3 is TGTGCCAGCTCAAGACGGGAGTCCTTCTGGAATGAGCAGTTCTTC.

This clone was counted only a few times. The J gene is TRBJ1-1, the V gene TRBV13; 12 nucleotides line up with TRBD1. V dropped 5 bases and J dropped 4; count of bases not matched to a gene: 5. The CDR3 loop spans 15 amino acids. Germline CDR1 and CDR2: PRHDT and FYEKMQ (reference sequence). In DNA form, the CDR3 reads TGTGCCAGCAGCCCGGGACAGGGGGCTGGCACTGAAGCTTTCTTT. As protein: CASSPGQGAGTEAFF.

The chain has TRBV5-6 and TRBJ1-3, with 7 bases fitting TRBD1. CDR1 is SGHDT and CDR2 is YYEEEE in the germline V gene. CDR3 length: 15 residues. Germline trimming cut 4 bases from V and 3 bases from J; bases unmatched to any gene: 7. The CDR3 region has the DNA TGTGCCAGCAGCGGGGACAGATCAGTTGGAAACACCATATATTTT. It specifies CASSGDRSVGNTIYF. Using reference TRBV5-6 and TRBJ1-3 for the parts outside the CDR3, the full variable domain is DAGVTQSPTHLIKTRGQQVTLRCSPKSGHDTVSWYQQALGQGPQFIFQYYEEEERQRGNFPDRFSGHQFPNYSSELNVNALLLGDSALYLCASSGDRSVGNTIYFGEGSWLTVV.

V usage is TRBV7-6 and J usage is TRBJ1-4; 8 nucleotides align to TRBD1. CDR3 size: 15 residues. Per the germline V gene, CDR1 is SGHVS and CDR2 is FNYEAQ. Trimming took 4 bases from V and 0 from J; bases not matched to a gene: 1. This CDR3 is CASSWDRTTNEKLFF. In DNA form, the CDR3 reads TGTGCCAGCAGCTGGGACAGGACAACTAATGAAAAACTGTTTTTT.

DNA for the CDR3: TGCGCCAGCAGACACATTACGGGACAACCCTACGAGCAGTACTTC. As protein: CASRHITGQPYEQYF. The rearrangement uses TRBV5-1 and TRBJ2-7; D possibly corresponds to TRBD1 (6 bases). This CDR3 has 15 amino acids. V was cut by 5 bases and J by 2 bases, with 17 bases left in between. In germline, CDR1 is SGHRS, CDR2 YFSETQ.

The CDR3 region has the DNA TGTGCCAGCAGTAGGCGGGTTCAGGGCAAAAACATTCAGTACTTC. Its translation is CASSRRVQGKNIQYF. This chain links TRBV2 with TRBJ2-4; D may be TRBD1 or TRBD2 (5 bases each). The CDR3 is made up of 15 amino acids. Germline loops: CDR1 SNHLY, CDR2 FYNNEI. V lost 5 bases and J lost 3, with 14 bases in between.

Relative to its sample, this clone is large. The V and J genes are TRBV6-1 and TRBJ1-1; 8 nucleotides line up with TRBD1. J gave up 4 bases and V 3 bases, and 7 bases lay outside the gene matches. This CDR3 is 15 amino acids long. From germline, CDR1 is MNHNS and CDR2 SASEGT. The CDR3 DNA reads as TGTGCCAGCAGTGATTGGACAGGGAGGGTCACTGAAGCTTTCTTT. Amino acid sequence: CASSDWTGRVTEAFF.

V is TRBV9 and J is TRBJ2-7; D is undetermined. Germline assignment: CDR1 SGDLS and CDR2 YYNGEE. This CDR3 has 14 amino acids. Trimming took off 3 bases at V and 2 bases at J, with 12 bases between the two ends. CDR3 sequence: CASSATDGPYEQYF. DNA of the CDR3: TGTGCCAGCAGCGCAACCGACGGCCCCTACGAGCAGTACTTC.

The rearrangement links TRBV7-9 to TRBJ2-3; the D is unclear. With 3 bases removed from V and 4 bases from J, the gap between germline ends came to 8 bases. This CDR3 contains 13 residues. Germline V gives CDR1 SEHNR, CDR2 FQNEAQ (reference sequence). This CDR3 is CASSFAASDTQYF. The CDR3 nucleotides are TGTGCCAGCAGCTTTGCCGCGTCAGATACGCAGTATTTT.

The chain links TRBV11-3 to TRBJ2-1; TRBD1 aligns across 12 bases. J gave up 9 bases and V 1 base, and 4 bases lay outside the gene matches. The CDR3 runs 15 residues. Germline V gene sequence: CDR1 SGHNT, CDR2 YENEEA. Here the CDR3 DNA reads TGTGCCAGCAGCTTAGTGGGACAGGGGGCAGGTGAGCAGTTCTTC. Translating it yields CASSLVGQGAGEQFF.

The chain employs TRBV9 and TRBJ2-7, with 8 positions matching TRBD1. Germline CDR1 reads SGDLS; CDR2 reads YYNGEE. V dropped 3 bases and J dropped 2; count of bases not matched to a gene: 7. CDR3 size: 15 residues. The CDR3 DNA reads TGTGCCAGCAGCGGAGGGACAGGAAAACCCTACGAGCAGTACTTC. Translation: CASSGGTGKPYEQYF.

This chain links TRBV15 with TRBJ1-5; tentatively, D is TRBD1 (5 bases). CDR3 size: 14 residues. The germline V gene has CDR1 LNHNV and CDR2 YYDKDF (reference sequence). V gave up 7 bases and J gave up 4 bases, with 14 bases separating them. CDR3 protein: CATNKKGENQPQHF. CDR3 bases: TGTGCCACCAACAAGAAAGGGGAGAATCAGCCCCAGCATTTT.

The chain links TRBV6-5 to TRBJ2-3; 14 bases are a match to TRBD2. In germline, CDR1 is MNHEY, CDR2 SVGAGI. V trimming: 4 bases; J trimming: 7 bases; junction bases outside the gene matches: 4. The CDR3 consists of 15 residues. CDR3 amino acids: CASSLTSGGAHTQYF. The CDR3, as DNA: TGTGCCAGCAGTTTGACTAGCGGGGGGGCTCATACGCAGTATTTT.

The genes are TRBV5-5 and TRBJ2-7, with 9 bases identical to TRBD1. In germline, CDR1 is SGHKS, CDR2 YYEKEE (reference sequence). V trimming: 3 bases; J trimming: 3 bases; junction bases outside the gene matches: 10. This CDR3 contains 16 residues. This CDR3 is CASSWGQGPGIYEQYF. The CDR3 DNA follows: TGTGCCAGCAGCTGGGGACAGGGTCCAGGAATCTACGAGCAGTACTTC.